This T cell receptor (beta chain) was captured by sequencing in a study of T-cell reconstitution after alpha-beta-depleted transplantation in children. During its preparation, the TCRbeta library received unique molecular identifiers. TCRdb re-called the PCR reads through MiXCR, storing one row per CDR3 protein. The sample contains 400,000 to 450,000 distinct CDR3 sequences, 43% of which appear only once. Notes on the study in general: Several hundred expanded graft clones reportedly supplied alpha-beta T cells about two months after transplant. Surviving recipient T cells and thymic progenitors accounted for the high day-60 TCRbeta diversity observed in some patients. T-cell counts and diversity at one year following transplant were attributed mainly to newly produced T cells.

This CDR3 contains 13 residues. From germline, CDR1 is DFQATT and CDR2 SNEGSKA (reference sequence). The V and J ends lost 3 bases and 4 bases respectively, with 12 bases between them. In the case of this clonotype: Its antigen remains unknown.

The specimen comprised PBMCs, sampled before TCRalphabeta/CD19-depleted stem cell transplant. The sequence came from a girl aged 2-9 years with aplastic anemia, due to receive a stem cell transplant. The V call is TRBV20-1, the J call TRBJ1-2; the D is unclear. The CDR3 nucleotides read TGCAGTGCTAGTGAAGGTTTACTCTATGGCTACACCTTC. Translation gives CSASEGLLYGYTF.